Presented here are 8 T cell receptor beta chains from one specimen sequenced in a study of blood T cell repertoires in COVID-19 (dated by TCRdb to between 2020 and 2021). The library was made by the immunoSEQ multiplex PCR assay. Held by TCRdb, this immuneACCESS table contains in-frame sequences only and omits some clones. Under half of the omission traces to an unresolved V gene where checked; the cause of the rest is unknown. A total of around 8,800 clones appear in this sample, 80% to 90% of them only once. The top ten clonotypes cover 9.4% of the sample. The specimen sequenced was peripheral blood. The receptors stem from a man aged 55 to 70 with acute or convalescent COVID-19.

The rearrangement uses TRBV6-5 and TRBJ2-7; 9 bases agree with TRBD1. CDR3 length: 15 amino acids. The V gene end was trimmed by 10 bases and the J gene end by 0 bases; junction bases not matched to a gene: 10. Per germline, CDR1 MNHEY and CDR2 SVGAGI. CDR3 protein: CAIITGTGSSYEQYF. The CDR3, as DNA: TGTGCCATTATAACCGGGACAGGGAGCTCCTACGAGCAGTACTTC.

V usage is TRBV4-1 and J usage is TRBJ1-2; D is undetermined. Germline V gene data show CDR1 as MGHRA and CDR2 as YSYEKL. The CDR3 runs 14 residues. Trimming stripped 0 bases from V and 7 bases from J, with 12 bases between. The CDR3 nucleotides read TGCGCCAGCAGCCAAGATTGGAGTAGCTCTGGCTACACCTTC. Translation: CASSQDWSSSGYTF.

The chain uses TRBV3-1 (or the pseudogene TRBV3-2) and TRBJ1-5; TRBD1 aligns across 8 bases. CDR1 and CDR2 from the germline V gene are LGHDT and YNNKEL (reference sequence). V was clipped by 3 bases and J by 4 bases; unmatched bases: 2. CDR3 length equals 14 residues. The CDR3 loop reads CASSHTGGNQPQHF. DNA for the CDR3: TGTGCCAGCAGCCATACAGGGGGGAATCAGCCCCAGCATTTT.

The genes are TRBV6-5 and TRBJ1-1; a possible D gene is TRBD1 (6 bases). The CDR3 totals 15 residues. V was clipped by 4 bases and J by 0 bases, with 12 bases between them. Germline lookup yields CDR1 MNHEY and CDR2 SVGAGI. The CDR3, as DNA: TGTGCCAGCAGTTTCCAGGGGTACATGAACACTGAAGCTTTCTTT. Translated, it gives CASSFQGYMNTEAFF.

This clone was seen just once. The chain uses TRBV12-3 or TRBV12-4 and TRBJ1-1; D possibly corresponds to TRBD1 (5 bases). V lost 3 bases and J 7 bases, leaving 12 bases between the germline ends. The CDR3 sequence is 13 residues long. The CDR3 is CASSLPGWDEAFF. CDR3 bases: TGTGCCAGCAGTTTGCCAGGGTGGGATGAAGCTTTCTTT.

The chain couples TRBV9 to TRBJ2-3, with D unclear. Trimming took off 2 bases at V and 4 bases at J, with 5 bases between the two ends. The CDR3 length is 12 residues. CDR1 SGDLS and CDR2 YYNGEE come from the germline V gene. For the CDR3, the DNA is TGTGCCAGCAGCGTGTATCCAGATACGCAGTATTTT. It translates to CASSVYPDTQYF. Drawing the rest from reference TRBV9 and TRBJ2-3, the complete variable domain is DSGVTQTPKHLITATGQRVTLRCSPRSGDLSVYWYQQSLDQGLQFLIQYYNGEERAKGNILERFSAQQFPDLHSELNLSSLELGDSALYFCASSVYPDTQYFGPGTRLTVL.

This chain uses TRBV27 with TRBJ1-1; D perhaps matches TRBD1 (5 bases). The V end was cut by 6 bases, the J end by 4 bases, with 15 bases between. Germline CDR1 and CDR2: MNHEY and SMNVEV (reference sequence). The CDR3 is 14 residues long. CDR3 amino acids: CASRPQGKGTEAFF. The CDR3 DNA sequence: TGTGCCAGCAGGCCCCAGGGAAAGGGCACTGAAGCTTTCTTT.

The CDR3 loop is CASSTSSGGAQETQYF. CDR3 DNA: TGTGCCAGCAGCACCTCTAGCGGGGGGGCCCAAGAGACCCAGTACTTC. V usage is TRBV7-2 and J usage is TRBJ2-5; 12 bases line up with TRBD2. CDR3 length: 16 residues. Germline CDR1 and CDR2: SGHTA and FQGNSA. Trimming removed 5 bases from V and 1 base from J; junction bases left unmatched: 5.